This TCR beta chain was captured by sequencing in a study of blood T cell repertoires in COVID-19 (TCRdb year 2020). Looking at the study overall: The collaborator samples originated in the United States, Italy and Spain and spanned the acute and convalescent phases of COVID-19. The samples were drawn from two sources: the first 160 participants of the ongoing ImmuneRACE study, and 1,200 or so subjects contributed by 6 global collaborators. The material from the prospective study consisted of cDNA or gDNA derived from T cells, B-cell-depleted T cells, or PBMCs. Where available, HLA class I and class II types were taken from metadata supplied by the sample provider and were not determined by assay-based typing. Deeply sampled blood TCRbeta repertoires from subjects exposed to, actively infected with, or recovered from COVID-19 were included in the dataset. A de-identified subject ID, COVID-19 status, age in years and sex were almost always included in the sample metadata. The repertoires were made available in a free public database intended to serve as a resource for research on the immune response to SARS-CoV-2. Overall study results and their limits: Clinical and demographic metadata were provided uncurated, with the amount varying by source and participant.

TCRbeta CDR3 regions were amplified from genomic DNA using the immunoSEQ Assay, a bias-controlled multiplex PCR. In the source study's methods: Nucleated cell counts per sample were estimated from amplification of reference gene primers within the assay. Sequence reads were collapsed and filtered to measure the absolute abundance of every unique TCRbeta CDR3 rearrangement. For each sample, productive Simpson clonality was calculated as the square root of Simpson's diversity index over productive rearrangements. In TCRdb, the immuneACCESS table is reduced to in-frame sequences with V and J assigned. These tables do not hold every clone; where another copy was compared, an unresolved V gene accounts for under half, and the others remain unexplained. V, J and clone size are taken as reported in that table, and D and trimming were inferred from the DNA itself. In this sample the table shows a few hundred thousand clones, 80% to 90% of which occur a single time. The ten largest clones represent 4.5% to 6% of the sample.

Concerning this clone: Its antigen target is currently unknown. Nothing much larger sits one base from this clone, and base qualities are not available.

V loses 5 bases at its end and J loses 9 bases; junction bases beyond the gene matches: 19. Reading the germline V gene (reference sequence) gives CDR1 MNHNY and CDR2 SVGAGI. From its cysteine to its phenylalanine, the CDR3 spans 19 amino acids. CDR3 DNA is the only sequence kept; it has 57 bases, read in frame from the first base. A second Seattle source provided samples from volunteer blood donors who had recovered from COVID-19. Each collaborating institution followed its own protocols to collect whole blood in K2EDTA tubes. For TCRbeta analysis, collaborators shipped samples as frozen whole blood, isolated PBMCs, or DNA extracted from either of those sample types.

Sequenced input: peripheral blood. The rearranged segments are TRBV6-6 and TRBJ1-6, and 10 bases in between align with TRBD1. The receptor comes from an older woman who had recovered from COVID-19. The DNA sequence is TGTGCCAGCAGTCGCTCGACAGGGGGCGTAGGAGGGGCCGGTTCACCCCTCCACTTT. The translation is CASSRSTGGVGGAGSPLHF.